The present TCR beta chain was sequenced within a study of identical twins (dated by TCRdb to about 2016). Regarding the research as a whole: TCR alpha and beta repertoires from monozygotic twins, unrelated adults of various ages and cord blood were deep-sequenced to test whether fetal clonotypes persist. To rule out contamination, replicate twin experiments were performed at different times with different library preparation protocols.

Summary of the overall study and its limitations: Fewer insertions were carried by abundant cord blood beta clonotypes, a similar but weaker trend appeared in young adult naive repertoires, and no such trend appeared in memory repertoires. Compared with coincidental sharing between unrelated individuals, out-of-frame TCR alpha sequences shared between twins showed an excess of sequences with low generation probability. Zero-insertion analyses could be partly confounded by invariant T cells such as MAIT and iNKT, though diverse VJ usage argued against such confounding for most clonotypes. A weaker excess of twin sharing was found in beta out-of-frame sequences because the signal-to-noise ratio was lowered by fewer shared sequences. Recombination models systematically underestimated out-of-frame TCR alpha sharing in monozygotic twins but agreed with sharing between unrelated individuals. Conclusions relied on cross-sectional statistical analysis, since the same donors could not be followed over many years.

As regards this clonotype: Its target antigen remains unknown. No much larger clone is present one base from it, and per-base qualities are unavailable.

All donors were healthy Caucasians. The twin cohort comprised three pairs of female monozygotic twins, all aged about 18 to 29 years. Peripheral blood mononuclear cells were the source from which RNA for the TCR libraries was isolated. Library construction relied on 5' RACE. The sample was run on an Illumina HiSeq 2000. A universal primer binding site was introduced by template switching, and a unique molecular identifier was present in the final cDNA, enabling accurate counting of TCR cDNA molecules. First-strand cDNA for TCR alpha and beta chains was synthesized from specific primers in the conserved constant-segment region. To control for contamination, every cDNA library was double barcoded, receiving both a SMART-Mk sample barcode and Illumina barcodes. TruSeq adapter sequences and Illumina sample barcodes were added in two successive PCR steps. TCR alpha and beta cDNA libraries were sequenced on the Illumina HiSeq platform with custom primers. The authors' analysis ran thus. Raw reads were processed with MiGEC to extract unique molecular identifiers, and MiXCR was used to determine CDR3 positions. For each individual, recombination models were inferred using an EM algorithm with the repgenHMM and IGoR tools. The tcR package in R was used for shared clonotype analysis, with sharing normalized by the product of cloneset sizes. To study raw recombination free of thymic and clonal selection effects, out-of-frame nonproductive sequences were analyzed. The raw public data were reprocessed by TCRdb itself: fastp quality trimming at Q25, MiXCR clonotype calling, in-frame beta chains only. All rows with the same CDR3 protein become a single entry with the most common DNA and genes. TCRdb, not the authors, supplied the V and J calls. The sample has roughly 750,000 distinct CDR3 sequences on record, 21% of them singletons. The ten largest clones capture roughly 4% of the sample.

Trimming leaves V shorter by 5 bases and J shorter by 8 bases, with the junction holding 13 bases beyond the gene matches. The CDR3 covers 16 residues, taking in both the cysteine and the phenylalanine. Only the CDR3 DNA stays, 48 bases, in frame from base 1. The same sample was also studied in work on T cells expressing NK-cell markers. The second paper further reports: TCR beta-chain repertoires were profiled in sorted CD3+CD56+NKG2C+, CD3+CD56+NKG2C- and CD3+CD56-NKG2C+ T-cell subsets from several donors. Seven of the eight sequenced donors were HCMV-seropositive and one was HCMV-seronegative. To restrict sorting to alphabetaTCR-expressing T cells, an anti-gammadeltaTCR antibody was added in several experiments. In more than five donors, the dominant CD3+CD56+NKG2C+ clonotypes were found to rank among the top 10 CD8+ clonotypes and to make up roughly 1.0-7.5% of CD8+ T cells. Those dominant clonotypes were again the most abundant among CD3+CD56-NKG2C+ cells in a handful of donors, at about 28.3-60.1%. It remained unclear whether the expanded NKG2C-expressing T cell clones were specific for HCMV antigens. The study sequenced eight donors, all healthy volunteers chosen at random: three men and five women. A commercial ELISA kit detecting HCMV-specific IgG in serum was used to determine HCMV serostatus. For five or six donors, unsorted PBMC were also used to sequence bulk peripheral blood T-cell repertoires. Reads were demultiplexed and grouped by UMI with MIGEC, and clonotypes were assembled and quantified with MiTCR. To remove erroneous sequences, TCR cDNA sequences were retained only when supported by two or more reads. Downstream repertoire analysis used the tcR package, and clonotypes were matched across fractions by CDR3 nucleotide sequence plus V segment. VDJmatch was used to annotate antigen specificity against VDJdb, with one amino acid substitution in CDR3 allowed.

The receptor chain draws on TRBV12-3 or TRBV12-4 and TRBJ1-4; the junction holds 8 bases that match TRBD1. The specimen was PBMCs. This sequence was found in a woman aged 18-29 years in good health. This receptor carries the CDR3 CASSPRKDRVGEKLFF. The sequence in DNA is TGTGCCAGCAGTCCACGGAAGGACAGGGTAGGGGAAAAACTGTTTTTT.